This T cell receptor beta chain was obtained from a study of T cell responses to AZD1222 COVID-19 vaccine. Study-level findings and limits: Spike as a whole was targeted by vaccine-associated CD4 TCRs, dominant at 160-218 and 743-854. Elevations in Spike-specific TCR breadth and depth followed administration of two AZD1222 doses. The donor group comprised mostly white British people and more females; the analysis possibly underestimated clonal diversity. The study reported that nearly half of spike-specific TCRs target unmutated variant regions.

The germline V gene encodes CDR1 SGHRS and CDR2 YFSETQ. V lost 7 bases and J 9 bases, leaving 17 bases between the germline ends. The CDR3 totals 12 residues. As for this clone: What it binds is unknown. This specimen includes other DNA sequences encoding the same CDR3.

The repertoire was sequenced with immunoSEQ multiplex PCR; TCRdb's copy has only in-frame clones and lacks some. The sample has 100,000 or so clones; about 83% are singletons. The chain couples TRBV5-1 to TRBJ2-7, with D perhaps matching TRBD2 (7 bases). This clonotype was obtained from an adult in good health. The sequenced sample was peripheral blood, obtained on day 0 of AZD1222 vaccination. The CDR3 reads CASSVVGGGQYF. The CDR3 coding sequence is TGCGCCAGCTCTGTGGTAGGGGGGGGGCAGTACTTC.